What follows are 25 T cell receptor beta chains derived from one specimen sequenced in a study of blood T cells in healthy people across ages. Together with a sample-barcoded 5' primer, a J-beta primer mix was included in a second PCR lasting roughly 6 to 12 cycles. TCRdb fed the 5' RACE reads into MiXCR, producing one record per CDR3 protein. The data contain approximately 2,000,000 distinct CDR3 sequences, about 39% of them seen just once; the ten biggest clones take up approximately 22%. Sequenced input: blood. These receptor sequences come from a human donor in good health.

This clonotype was counted a few times. This chain links TRBV5-4 with TRBJ2-3, with a weak D call TRBD2 (6 bases). The CDR3 covers 15 residues. Trimming took 4 bases from V and 5 from J, leaving 17 bases between them. Germline loops: CDR1 SGHNT, CDR2 YYREEE (reference sequence). CDR3: CASSAGTPRIDTQYF. The CDR3 bases are TGTGCCAGCAGCGCCGGGACTCCTCGAATAGATACGCAGTATTTT. Together with reference TRBV5-4 and TRBJ2-3, the CDR3 gives the full variable domain: ETGVTQSPTHLIKTRGQQVTLRCSSQSGHNTVSWYQQALGQGPQFIFQYYREEENGRGNFPPRFSGLQFPNYSSELNVNALELDDSALYLCASSAGTPRIDTQYFGPGTRLTVL.

This clonotype was picked up a small number of times. This chain links TRBV29-1 with TRBJ2-1; TRBD2 matches 13 bases. V shed 6 bases, J shed 7 bases, and the junction held 12 bases outside the gene matches. Germline V gives CDR1 SQVTM, CDR2 ANQGSEA. CDR3 size: 16 residues. CDR3 DNA sequence: TGCAGCGTACCGATTTGGACTAGCGGGGGAAGGAATGAGCAGTTCTTC. It translates to CSVPIWTSGGRNEQFF.

This clonotype was counted a single time. This sequence joins TRBV29-1 and TRBJ2-7; the D is unclear. The CDR3 runs 11 residues. The V end lost 7 bases, the J end lost 3 bases, and 10 bases lay between the germline ends. The germline V gene encodes CDR1 SQVTM and CDR2 ANQGSEA. This CDR3 reads CSAARHYEQYF. The CDR3 region has the DNA TGCAGCGCTGCCAGGCACTACGAGCAGTACTTC.

The chain carries TRBV29-1 and TRBJ1-1; D gene uncertain. This CDR3 spans 12 amino acids. V was clipped by 1 base and J by 10 bases, with 13 bases between them. Germline values: CDR1 SQVTM, CDR2 ANQGSEA. The CDR3 region has the DNA TGCAGCGTTGAAGGTACCGCTTTGAGAGCTTTCTTT. It translates to CSVEGTALRAFF.

J is TRBJ2-2 and V is TRBV12-3 or TRBV12-4; no clear D. The CDR3 loop spans 16 amino acids. V lost 7 bases and J 0 bases, leaving 15 bases between the germline ends. For the CDR3, the DNA is TGTGCCAGCACCCGGGCCTCCGCGGCGAACACCGGGGAGCTGTTTTTT. Translated, it gives CASTRASAANTGELFF.

This clonotype was seen more than once but under ten times. Mismatch with germline at one junction end may stem from a read error. V is TRBV4-1 and J is TRBJ2-1; D not resolved. CDR1 and CDR2 from the germline V gene are MGHRA and YSYEKL. CDR3 length: 13 residues. Written as DNA, the CDR3 is TGCGCCAGCAGCCAAGATCGCGGCAATGAGCGGTTCTTC. This sequence encodes CASSQDRGNERFF.

This clonotype was counted only a few times. For the CDR3, the DNA is TGCAGCGTCGCGCAGGACTATGGCTACACCTTC. It codes for CSVAQDYGYTF. This sequence joins TRBV29-1 and TRBJ1-2, with D uncertain. The CDR3 totals 11 residues. Trimming shortened V by 6 bases and J by 3 bases, and 8 bases separated the two germline ends. Germline V gene data show CDR1 as SQVTM and CDR2 as ANQGSEA.

The rearrangement joins TRBV5-1 to TRBJ2-1; D uncertain. Germline values: CDR1 SGHRS, CDR2 YFSETQ. The CDR3 contains 14 residues. V dropped 2 bases and J dropped 7 bases, with 13 bases sitting between them. The CDR3 loop is CASSLTARGNEQFF. The CDR3 nucleotides read TGCGCCAGCAGCTTAACCGCCCGTGGGAATGAGCAGTTCTTC.

A few counts support this clonotype. The V gene is TRBV7-2, the J gene TRBJ1-2; 11 nucleotides align to TRBD1. J lost 7 bases, V lost 5 bases, and 15 bases had no gene match. CDR3 length equals 17 residues. From germline, CDR1 is SGHTA and CDR2 FQGNSA. The CDR3 nucleotides are TGTGCCAGCAGCCTCCTGGGGGTAGGGACAGGGGGATCTGGCTACACCTTC. Its translation is CASSLLGVGTGGSGYTF.

The chain is built from TRBV5-6 and TRBJ2-7; 12 nucleotides match TRBD2. The ends lost 4 bases at V and 4 bases at J; junction bases unmatched: 9. The CDR3 contains 16 residues. Germline-derived CDR1 and CDR2 are SGHDT and YYEEEE. The CDR3 here is CASSRRLAGVLYEQYF. The CDR3 DNA sequence: TGTGCCAGCAGCCGCAGACTAGCGGGGGTACTTTACGAGCAGTACTTC.

Concerning this clonotype itself: Lacking the conserved final phenylalanine or tryptophan, this CDR3 likely reflects a read error. The chain couples TRBV5-1 to TRBJ2-5, with TRBD2 matching over 12 bases. Germline loops: CDR1 SGHRS, CDR2 YFSETQ. The CDR3 spans 14 residues. V lost 3 bases, J lost 4 bases, and 1 base stayed unmatched. In DNA, the CDR3 is TGCGCCAGCAGCTCGACTAGCGGGGGAGAGACCCAGTACCTC. It encodes CASSSTSGGETQYL.

The chain employs TRBV7-9 and TRBJ1-2; the D is unclear. This CDR3 has 14 amino acids. V gave up 1 base and J gave up 4 bases, with 10 bases separating them. Germline lookup yields CDR1 SEHNR and CDR2 FQNEAQ (reference sequence). The CDR3 protein is CASSLEGSIYGYTF. The CDR3 DNA reads TGTGCCAGCAGCTTAGAGGGTTCCATCTATGGCTACACCTTC.

The chain carries TRBV25-1 and TRBJ2-3; TRBD2 might be the D (5 bases). The CDR3 runs 13 residues. CDR1 is MGHDK, CDR2 SYGVNS, per germline. V shed 7 bases and J shed 4 bases, with 12 bases lying between them. The CDR3: CASNNRGADTQYF. The DNA of the CDR3 is TGTGCCAGCAATAACCGGGGTGCAGATACGCAGTATTTT.

This chain joins TRBV5-5 and TRBJ1-1; unclear D gene. This CDR3 is built from 13 residues. Germline-derived CDR1 and CDR2 are SGHKS and YYEKEE (reference sequence). V lost 4 bases and J lost 3, with 10 bases in between. The chain's CDR3 is CASSTDHYTEAFF. DNA of the CDR3: TGTGCCAGCAGCACCGACCACTACACTGAAGCTTTCTTT.

Only a few counts were recorded for this clonotype. This chain links TRBV9 with TRBJ2-3, with 8 nucleotides matching TRBD1. The germline CDR1 and CDR2 sequences are SGDLS and YYNGEE. The CDR3 has 17 amino acids. Trimming cost V 0 bases and J 4 bases; bases outside gene matches: 10. The chain's CDR3 is CASSVDRWTGQSDTQYF. The DNA for the CDR3 is TGTGCCAGCAGCGTAGATAGATGGACAGGGCAATCAGATACGCAGTATTTT.

A few counts support this clonotype. This chain's CDR3 is CASSFSNRGEQYF. CDR3 nucleotides: TGTGCCAGCAGTTTCTCCAACAGGGGCGAGCAGTACTTC. The chain combines TRBV27 with TRBJ2-7, with 7 positions matching TRBD1. V shed 3 bases, J shed 6 bases, and the junction held 5 bases outside the gene matches. Germline V gene sequence: CDR1 MNHEY, CDR2 SMNVEV (reference sequence). The CDR3 contains 13 residues.

The chain carries TRBV20-1 and TRBJ1-2; possibly TRBD1 for D (6 bases). Germline lookup yields CDR1 DFQATT and CDR2 SNEGSKA (reference sequence). The CDR3 spans 13 residues. The germline V and J ends were trimmed by 6 bases and 4 bases, with 15 bases remaining between them. This chain's CDR3 is CSAPTQGGYGYTF. CDR3 DNA sequence: TGCAGTGCCCCGACACAGGGTGGCTATGGCTACACCTTC.

The sample holds a few counts of this clonotype. The rearrangement uses TRBV6-5 and TRBJ1-6, with D perhaps TRBD1 (6 bases). Germline V gives CDR1 MNHEY, CDR2 SVGAGI. V lost 6 bases and J lost 9, with 21 bases in between. The CDR3 runs 16 residues. CDR3 in DNA: TGTGCCAGCAGCCACACCTCACAGGGAATTCGTTCACCCCTCCACTTT. It encodes CASSHTSQGIRSPLHF.

This chain connects TRBV5-1 to TRBJ1-4; D is unresolved. CDR3 length equals 16 residues. The V and J ends lost 0 bases and 0 bases respectively, with 9 bases between them. Germline V gives CDR1 SGHRS, CDR2 YFSETQ. CDR3 bases: TGCGCCAGCAGCTTGGGCATTAGGACAACTAATGAAAAACTGTTTTTT. Translated, it gives CASSLGIRTTNEKLFF.

This clonotype showed up just a few times. The chain uses TRBV7-2 and TRBJ1-1; TRBD1 might be the D (6 bases). Germline V gene data show CDR1 as SGHTA and CDR2 as FQGNSA. Trimming stripped 8 bases from V and 0 bases from J, with 13 bases between. This CDR3 region has 14 residues. As DNA, the CDR3 is TGTGCCAGCTCCAGACAGGTTATGAACACTGAAGCTTTCTTT. This gives the protein CASSRQVMNTEAFF. Full variable domain (remainder filled in from reference TRBV7-2 and TRBJ1-1): GAGVSQSPSNKVTEKGKDVELRCDPISGHTALYWYRQSLGQGLEFLIYFQGNSAPDKSGLPSDRFSAERTGGSVSTLTIQRTQQEDSAVYLCASSRQVMNTEAFFGQGTRLTVV.

V is TRBV28 and J is TRBJ2-1, with TRBD2 identical over 8 bases. This CDR3 is 18 amino acids long. CDR1 and CDR2 from the germline V gene are MDHEN and SYDVKM. V trimming: 1 base; J trimming: 8 bases; junction bases outside the gene matches: 16. CDR3 in DNA: TGTGCCAGCAGTTTATTAGGCCGGGGCGGGGGGTTTAACGATGAGCAGTTCTTC. Protein product: CASSLLGRGGGFNDEQFF.

This clonotype was observed a few times. The chain carries TRBV28 and TRBJ1-5; D is ambiguous. Germline CDR1 MDHEN, CDR2 SYDVKM. The V end lost 8 bases, the J end lost 6 bases, and 14 bases lay between the germline ends. This CDR3 has 13 residues. CDR3 amino acids: CASGPLGIQPQHF. CDR3 in DNA: TGTGCCAGCGGCCCTTTGGGTATTCAGCCCCAGCATTTT.

The chain employs TRBV7-2 and TRBJ2-7, with 9 nucleotides matching TRBD2. The CDR3 has 16 residues. Germline V gene sequence: CDR1 SGHTA, CDR2 FQGNSA. With V trimmed by 5 bases and J by 7 bases, 15 bases remained unmatched. CDR3 nucleotides: TGTGCCAGCAGCACATTTACTGCGGGGGGGCACAATGAGCAGTACTTC. Translated: CASSTFTAGGHNEQYF.

As concerns this clonotype: Compared with germline, one end of the junction differs, possibly owing to a read error. The rearrangement joins TRBV7-2 to TRBJ2-3; 7 bases are a match to TRBD2. Germline V gene sequence: CDR1 SGHTA, CDR2 FQGNSA. This CDR3 is built from 15 residues. The CDR3 nucleotides read TGTGCCAGCAGCTTAGTATCTAGCGGCACAGATACGCGGTATTTT. Residues: CASSLVSSGTDTRYF. Complete variable domain (other parts from reference TRBV7-2 and TRBJ2-3): GAGVSQSPSNKVTEKGKDVELRCDPISGHTALYWYRQSLGQGLEFLIYFQGNSAPDKSGLPSDRFSAERTGGSVSTLTIQRTQQEDSAVYLCASSLVSSGTDTRYFGPGTRLTVL.

CDR3 nucleotides: TGCAGTGCTAGAGTCGGACAGGCCTATGGCTACACCTTC. It codes for CSARVGQAYGYTF. The chain carries TRBV20-1 and TRBJ1-2; 7 bases line up with TRBD1. Germline CDR1 DFQATT, CDR2 SNEGSKA (reference sequence). The CDR3 runs to 13 residues. The J segment lost 4 bases and the V segment lost 1 base, leaving 3 bases of the junction unmatched.